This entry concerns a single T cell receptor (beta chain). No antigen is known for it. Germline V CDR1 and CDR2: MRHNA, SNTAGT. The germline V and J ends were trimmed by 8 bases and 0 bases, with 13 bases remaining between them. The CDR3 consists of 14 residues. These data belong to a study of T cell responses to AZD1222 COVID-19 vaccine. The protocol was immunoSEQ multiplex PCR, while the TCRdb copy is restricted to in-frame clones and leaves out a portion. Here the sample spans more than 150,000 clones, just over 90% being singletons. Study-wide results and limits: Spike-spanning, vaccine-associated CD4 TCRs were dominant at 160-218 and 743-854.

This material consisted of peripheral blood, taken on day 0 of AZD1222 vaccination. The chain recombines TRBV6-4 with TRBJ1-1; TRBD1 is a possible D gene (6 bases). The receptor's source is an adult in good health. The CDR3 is CASSLDSMNTEAFF. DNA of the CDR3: TGTGCCAGCTCTTTGGACAGTATGAACACTGAAGCTTTCTTT.